The present T cell receptor (beta chain) was sequenced within a study of blood T cell repertoires in COVID-19. Study-wide context: Collection of acute and convalescent COVID-19 samples took place in the United States, Italy and Spain.

This CDR3 is 13 amino acids long. V was trimmed by 7 bases and J by 3 bases, leaving 12 bases between them. In the authors' workflow: Reference gene primer amplification yielded estimated nucleated cell counts. Some clones are missing from TCRdb's copy, which holds only in-frame ones; the method was immunoSEQ multiplex PCR. V, J and clone size derive from that table, while D and trimming were established from the DNA sequence. The sample has over 100,000 clones, around 86% seen once; the top ten hold under 8%. This clone was picked up one time. The sequence came from a man in his sixties or seventies with acute or convalescent COVID-19. The sequenced sample consisted of peripheral blood. The chain is built from TRBV12-3 or TRBV12-4 and TRBJ1-1; unclear D gene. CDR3 protein: CASNMGGYTEAFF. The CDR3 DNA reads TGTGCCAGCAATATGGGAGGGTACACTGAAGCTTTCTTT.